The entry below describes one T cell receptor (beta chain). Trimming took 5 bases from V and 4 from J; bases not matched to a gene: 6. The CDR3 extends over 15 amino acids. The germline V gene has CDR1 SEHNR and CDR2 FQNEAQ (reference sequence). The sample is drawn from a study of control samples from healthy donors and cancer patients. Method: immunoSEQ multiplex PCR; TCRdb's copy keeps in-frame clones and lacks some. The table includes 150,000 to 200,000 clones, 91% detected once. This chain joins TRBV7-9 and TRBJ2-3; 10 bases map to TRBD1. The origin of this receptor is a woman aged 25-40 years in good health. Sequenced material: blood. CDR3 region: CASSPDRGVADTQYF. The CDR3 nucleotides are TGTGCCAGCAGCCCGGACAGGGGGGTTGCAGATACGCAGTATTTT.